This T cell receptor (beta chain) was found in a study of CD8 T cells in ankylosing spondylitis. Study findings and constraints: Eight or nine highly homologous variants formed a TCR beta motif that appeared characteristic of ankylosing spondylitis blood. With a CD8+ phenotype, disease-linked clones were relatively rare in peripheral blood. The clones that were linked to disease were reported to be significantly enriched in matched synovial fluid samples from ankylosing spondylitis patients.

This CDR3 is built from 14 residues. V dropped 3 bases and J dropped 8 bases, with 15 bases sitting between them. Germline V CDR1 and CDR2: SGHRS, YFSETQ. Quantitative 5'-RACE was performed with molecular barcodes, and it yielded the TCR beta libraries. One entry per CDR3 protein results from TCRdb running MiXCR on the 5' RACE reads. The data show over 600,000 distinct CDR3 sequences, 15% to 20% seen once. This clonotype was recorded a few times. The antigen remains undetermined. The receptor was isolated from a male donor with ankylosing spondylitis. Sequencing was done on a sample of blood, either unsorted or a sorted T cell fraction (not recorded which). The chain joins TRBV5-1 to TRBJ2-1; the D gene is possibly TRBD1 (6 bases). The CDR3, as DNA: TGCGCCAGCAGCTGGAATAACAGGGATTATGAGCAGTTCTTC. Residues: CASSWNNRDYEQFF. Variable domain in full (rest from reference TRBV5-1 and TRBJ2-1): KAGVTQTPRYLIKTRGQQVTLSCSPISGHRSVSWYQQTPGQGLQFLFEYFSETQRNKGNFPGRFSGRQFSNSRSEMNVSTLELGDSALYLCASSWNNRDYEQFFGPGTRLTVL.